This T cell receptor (beta chain) appears in the sequencing data of a study of T cell changes during pregnancy in multiple sclerosis. Some clones are missing from TCRdb's copy, which holds only in-frame ones; the method was immunoSEQ multiplex PCR. The table records about 70,000 clones, about 94% of them present only once. Trimming took 3 bases from V and 4 from J; bases not matched to a gene: 8. There are 15 residues in the CDR3. Germline V lookup: CDR1 SNHLY, CDR2 FYNNEI. This sample comprised peripheral blood, obtained in the third trimester of pregnancy. The receptor comes from a female donor with multiple sclerosis, enrolled in a pregnancy study. V is TRBV2 and J is TRBJ1-2, with 7 bases that match TRBD1. The chain's CDR3 is CASSDRQGGGYGYTF. The CDR3 nucleotides read TGTGCCAGCAGTGACCGTCAAGGGGGCGGCTATGGCTACACCTTC.